Below, 24 T cell receptor beta chains from the same sample are listed, as sequenced in a study of blood T cell repertoires in COVID-19. The method was immunoSEQ multiplex PCR; TCRdb's version includes in-frame clones alone and lacks a portion of them. There are 190,000 or so clones in the sample; roughly 86% occur only once, and roughly 2.6% lies in the top ten. The sample consisted of peripheral blood. These TCRs come from a man in his forties or fifties with active or convalescent COVID-19.

V usage is TRBV7-3 and J usage is TRBJ1-5; no definite D call. The CDR3 loop spans 17 amino acids. Germline values: CDR1 SGHTA, CDR2 FQGTGA. V lost 5 bases and J 4 bases, leaving 21 bases between the germline ends. The CDR3 sequence is CASSVTPSHTQNQPQHF. CDR3 nucleotides: TGTGCCAGCAGCGTTACTCCTTCCCACACACAGAATCAGCCCCAGCATTTT.

The V and J genes are TRBV11-1 and TRBJ1-1; 7 nucleotides match TRBD1. V was pared by 5 bases and J by 2 bases, with 5 bases of the junction left unmatched. This CDR3 has 14 amino acids. Germline CDR1 SGHAT, CDR2 FQDESV (reference sequence). The DNA of the CDR3 is TGTGCCAGCAGCCAACAGGGGCTAAACACTGAAGCTTTCTTT. Its translation: CASSQQGLNTEAFF.

This chain uses TRBV13 with TRBJ1-6; D not resolved. The CDR3 totals 14 residues. The V gene's germline CDR1 is PRHDT and CDR2 FYEKMQ (reference sequence). V dropped 3 bases and J dropped 7 bases, with 10 bases sitting between them. CDR3 bases: TGTGCCAGCAGCTTGGGAGATCAAAATTCACCCCTCCACTTT. Protein product: CASSLGDQNSPLHF.

This clone turned up a few times. DNA of the CDR3: TGTGCCAGTAGTATCGTAACACGTAACACCGGGGAGCTGTTTTTT. Translated: CASSIVTRNTGELFF. The chain employs TRBV19 and TRBJ2-2; D uncertain. The CDR3 length is 15 residues. Trimming left V 3 bases short and J 2 bases short, with 10 bases between. Germline V gene lookup returns CDR1 LNHDA and CDR2 SQIVND (reference sequence).

The chain's CDR3 is CASRIWEGGYTF. Written as DNA, the CDR3 is TGTGCCAGCAGGATCTGGGAGGGCGGCTACACCTTC. The V gene is TRBV6-5, the J gene TRBJ1-2; D unclear. There are 12 residues in the CDR3. In germline, CDR1 is MNHEY, CDR2 SVGAGI. With 6 bases removed from V and 8 bases from J, the gap between germline ends came to 13 bases.

This clone was seen a single time. The chain employs TRBV29-1 and TRBJ2-7, with D possibly matching TRBD1 (6 bases). The CDR3 is 14 amino acids. The V gene's germline CDR1 is SQVTM and CDR2 ANQGSEA. Trimming pared 8 bases from V and 0 bases from J, leaving 17 bases between. The CDR3 sequence: CSPKRGRGSYEQYF. The CDR3 DNA reads as TGCAGCCCGAAGAGGGGCAGGGGCTCCTACGAGCAGTACTTC.

The V call is TRBV21-1, the J call TRBJ1-6; TRBD1, as called in the table, went unchecked against the DNA. TRBV21-1 is shown as a pseudogene. The CDR3 has 16 residues. The DNA for the CDR3 is TGTGCCAGCAGCAAAGGATCGCCACAGGGTGGATTACCCCTCCACTTT. Translation gives CASSKGSPQGGLPLHF.

The V call is TRBV5-5, the J call TRBJ2-3, with 12 bases matching TRBD2. The junction had 5 bases not matched to a gene; V was cut back by 4 bases and J by 5 bases. This CDR3 comprises 15 residues. CDR1 and CDR2 (germline): SGHKS, YYEKEE (reference sequence). This CDR3 reads CASSPGGLAGDTQYF. DNA of the CDR3: TGTGCCAGCAGCCCGGGGGGACTAGCGGGAGATACGCAGTATTTT. Using reference TRBV5-5 and TRBJ2-3 for the parts outside the CDR3, the full variable domain is DAGVTQSPTHLIKTRGQQVTLRCSPISGHKSVSWYQQVLGQGPQFIFQYYEKEERGRGNFPDRFSARQFPNYSSELNVNALLLGDSALYLCASSPGGLAGDTQYFGPGTRLTVL.

The chain combines TRBV2 with TRBJ1-5; weak D call: TRBD1 (6 bases). CDR1 and CDR2 (germline): SNHLY, FYNNEI. The CDR3 runs 15 residues. Deletions cut 0 bases from V and 8 bases from J, with 14 bases between. The CDR3 spells CASSEALRTVKPQHF. The CDR3 nucleotides are TGTGCCAGCAGTGAAGCGCTTCGGACAGTCAAGCCCCAGCATTTT.

The V and J genes are TRBV19 and TRBJ2-2; tentative D call: TRBD2 (5 bases). Trimming took 3 bases from V and 8 from J, leaving 13 bases between them. CDR3 size: 14 residues. Germline V gene sequence: CDR1 LNHDA, CDR2 SQIVND (reference sequence). DNA of the CDR3: TGTGCCAGTAGTATTGAGGGCCGGTGGGGGGAGCTGTTTTTT. This translates into CASSIEGRWGELFF.

The genes are TRBV2 and TRBJ2-2; TRBD2 matches at 11 bases. J lost 6 bases, V lost 5 bases, and 14 bases had no gene match. The length of the CDR3 is 18 residues. CDR1 and CDR2 from the germline V gene are SNHLY and FYNNEI. The CDR3 reads CASSPSSFYSGGAGELFF. Written as DNA, the CDR3 is TGTGCCAGCAGTCCCTCCTCTTTCTATAGCGGGGGGGCCGGGGAGCTGTTTTTT.

This clone was seen more than once but under ten times. The chain combines TRBV6-1 with TRBJ1-5; D call uncertain. Per the germline V gene, CDR1 is MNHNS and CDR2 is SASEGT. The length of the CDR3 is 13 residues. Trimming left V 2 bases short and J 9 bases short, with 11 bases between. Here the CDR3 DNA reads TGTGCCAGCAGTGAATCATTGTATAGGCCCCAGCATTTT. It codes for CASSESLYRPQHF.

The chain uses TRBV5-1 and TRBJ2-3; TRBD2 is a possible D gene (5 bases). The CDR3 consists of 13 residues. Trimming took off 2 bases at V and 10 bases at J, with 14 bases between the two ends. CDR1 is SGHRS and CDR2 is YFSETQ in the germline V gene. For the CDR3, the DNA is TGCGCCAGCAGCTTTCTAGCCGTCGACTCGCAGTATTTT. This encodes CASSFLAVDSQYF. The variable domain in full, completed from reference TRBV5-1 and TRBJ2-3, reads KAGVTQTPRYLIKTRGQQVTLSCSPISGHRSVSWYQQTPGQGLQFLFEYFSETQRNKGNFPGRFSGRQFSNSRSEMNVSTLELGDSALYLCASSFLAVDSQYFGPGTRLTVL.

The chain couples TRBV6-9 to TRBJ2-5; the match to TRBD2 covers 7 bases. CDR1 and CDR2 (germline): MNHGY, SVAAGI. J was trimmed by 14 bases and V by 8 bases; bases with no gene match: 5. The CDR3 runs 9 residues. The CDR3, as DNA: TGTGCCAGCCCCAGACTAGCTTACTTC. Translation gives CASPRLAYF.

The chain has TRBV29-1 and TRBJ1-1, with TRBD1 identical over 8 bases. The CDR3 contains 15 residues. J was trimmed by 0 bases and V by 8 bases; bases with no gene match: 11. The V gene's germline CDR1 is SQVTM and CDR2 ANQGSEA. The CDR3 DNA follows: TGCAGCTTACTCCCGGCCAGGGGGCTGAACACTGAAGCTTTCTTT. Its protein product is CSLLPARGLNTEAFF.

This clone was seen a single time. The rearrangement uses TRBV2 and TRBJ1-5; D not certain. CDR1 and CDR2 (germline): SNHLY, FYNNEI. CDR3 length: 16 residues. Trimming took 2 bases from V and 0 from J, leaving 11 bases between them. The CDR3 loop is CASSEQRFVSNQPQHF. In nucleotides, the CDR3 is TGTGCCAGCAGTGAACAGAGGTTCGTTAGCAATCAGCCCCAGCATTTT.

This clone occurred a few times. The chain recombines TRBV13 with TRBJ1-6; maybe TRBD1 (5 bases). Germline CDR1 PRHDT, CDR2 FYEKMQ (reference sequence). CDR3 length: 13 amino acids. V was cut by 0 bases and J by 10 bases, with 7 bases left in between. The CDR3 bases are TGTGCCAGCAGCTTAGGTTACAGGTCACCCCTCCACTTT. Protein sequence: CASSLGYRSPLHF.

In DNA, the CDR3 is TGTGCCAGCAGCCAGTACGGCGGGGGGTCAGATACGCAGTATTTT. Translated, it gives CASSQYGGGSDTQYF. The chain joins TRBV3-1 (or the pseudogene TRBV3-2) to TRBJ2-3, with TRBD2 identical over 8 bases. Trimming took 3 bases from V and 4 from J; bases not matched to a gene: 6. This CDR3 contains 15 residues. The V gene's germline CDR1 is LGHDT and CDR2 YNNKEL (reference sequence).

The chain couples TRBV11-2 to TRBJ1-1; tentatively, D is TRBD1 (6 bases). The V and J ends lost 7 bases and 3 bases respectively, with 12 bases between them. Germline-derived CDR1 and CDR2 are SGHAT and FQNNGV. This CDR3 contains 13 residues. The CDR3 loop is CASTRGGDTEAFF. CDR3 DNA sequence: TGTGCCAGCACCCGAGGGGGTGACACTGAAGCTTTCTTT.

The J gene is TRBJ1-5, the V gene TRBV12-5; D perhaps matches TRBD1 (5 bases). The CDR3 contains 14 residues. V dropped 4 bases and J dropped 4 bases, with 11 bases sitting between them. Per germline, CDR1 LGHNT and CDR2 FRNRAP. In DNA form, the CDR3 reads TGTGCTAGTGGTTCCGGGACTACGAATCAGCCCCAGCATTTT. It codes for CASGSGTTNQPQHF.

This chain links TRBV4-3 with TRBJ1-4; unclear D gene. Trimming cost V 0 bases and J 4 bases, with 18 bases left between them. Germline V lookup: CDR1 LGHNA, CDR2 YSLEER. This CDR3 comprises 18 residues. The CDR3 nucleotides read TGCGCCAGCAGCCAAGATTACCGTAGACATGATCTTAATGAAAAACTGTTTTTT. Translation gives CASSQDYRRHDLNEKLFF.

This clone was counted between two and nine times. CDR3 region: CASSYTAGGLYTQYF. DNA of the CDR3: TGTGCCAGCAGTTACACAGCGGGGGGGCTGTATACGCAGTATTTT. The chain uses TRBV6-5 and TRBJ2-3; 10 bases align to TRBD2. Germline V CDR1 and CDR2: MNHEY, SVGAGI. V lost 2 bases to trimming and J lost 7 bases; unmatched junction nucleotides: 6. The CDR3 covers 15 residues.

The rearrangement uses TRBV19 and TRBJ1-1, with D maybe TRBD1 (5 bases). The CDR3 contains 14 residues. Germline values: CDR1 LNHDA, CDR2 SQIVND (reference sequence). Trimming removed 5 bases from V and 3 bases from J, with 13 bases in between. The CDR3 spells CASSSGLKDTEAFF. CDR3 bases: TGTGCCAGTAGTTCGGGACTTAAGGACACTGAAGCTTTCTTT.

This rearrangement joins TRBV19 to TRBJ1-1; 8 positions agree with TRBD1. Germline V gene lookup returns CDR1 LNHDA and CDR2 SQIVND (reference sequence). The CDR3 contains 16 residues. The J segment lost 1 base and the V segment lost 3 bases, leaving 7 bases of the junction unmatched. CDR3 nucleotides: TGTGCCAGTAGTATGGGCAGGGGGCTAGGGAACACTGAAGCTTTCTTT. This translates into CASSMGRGLGNTEAFF.